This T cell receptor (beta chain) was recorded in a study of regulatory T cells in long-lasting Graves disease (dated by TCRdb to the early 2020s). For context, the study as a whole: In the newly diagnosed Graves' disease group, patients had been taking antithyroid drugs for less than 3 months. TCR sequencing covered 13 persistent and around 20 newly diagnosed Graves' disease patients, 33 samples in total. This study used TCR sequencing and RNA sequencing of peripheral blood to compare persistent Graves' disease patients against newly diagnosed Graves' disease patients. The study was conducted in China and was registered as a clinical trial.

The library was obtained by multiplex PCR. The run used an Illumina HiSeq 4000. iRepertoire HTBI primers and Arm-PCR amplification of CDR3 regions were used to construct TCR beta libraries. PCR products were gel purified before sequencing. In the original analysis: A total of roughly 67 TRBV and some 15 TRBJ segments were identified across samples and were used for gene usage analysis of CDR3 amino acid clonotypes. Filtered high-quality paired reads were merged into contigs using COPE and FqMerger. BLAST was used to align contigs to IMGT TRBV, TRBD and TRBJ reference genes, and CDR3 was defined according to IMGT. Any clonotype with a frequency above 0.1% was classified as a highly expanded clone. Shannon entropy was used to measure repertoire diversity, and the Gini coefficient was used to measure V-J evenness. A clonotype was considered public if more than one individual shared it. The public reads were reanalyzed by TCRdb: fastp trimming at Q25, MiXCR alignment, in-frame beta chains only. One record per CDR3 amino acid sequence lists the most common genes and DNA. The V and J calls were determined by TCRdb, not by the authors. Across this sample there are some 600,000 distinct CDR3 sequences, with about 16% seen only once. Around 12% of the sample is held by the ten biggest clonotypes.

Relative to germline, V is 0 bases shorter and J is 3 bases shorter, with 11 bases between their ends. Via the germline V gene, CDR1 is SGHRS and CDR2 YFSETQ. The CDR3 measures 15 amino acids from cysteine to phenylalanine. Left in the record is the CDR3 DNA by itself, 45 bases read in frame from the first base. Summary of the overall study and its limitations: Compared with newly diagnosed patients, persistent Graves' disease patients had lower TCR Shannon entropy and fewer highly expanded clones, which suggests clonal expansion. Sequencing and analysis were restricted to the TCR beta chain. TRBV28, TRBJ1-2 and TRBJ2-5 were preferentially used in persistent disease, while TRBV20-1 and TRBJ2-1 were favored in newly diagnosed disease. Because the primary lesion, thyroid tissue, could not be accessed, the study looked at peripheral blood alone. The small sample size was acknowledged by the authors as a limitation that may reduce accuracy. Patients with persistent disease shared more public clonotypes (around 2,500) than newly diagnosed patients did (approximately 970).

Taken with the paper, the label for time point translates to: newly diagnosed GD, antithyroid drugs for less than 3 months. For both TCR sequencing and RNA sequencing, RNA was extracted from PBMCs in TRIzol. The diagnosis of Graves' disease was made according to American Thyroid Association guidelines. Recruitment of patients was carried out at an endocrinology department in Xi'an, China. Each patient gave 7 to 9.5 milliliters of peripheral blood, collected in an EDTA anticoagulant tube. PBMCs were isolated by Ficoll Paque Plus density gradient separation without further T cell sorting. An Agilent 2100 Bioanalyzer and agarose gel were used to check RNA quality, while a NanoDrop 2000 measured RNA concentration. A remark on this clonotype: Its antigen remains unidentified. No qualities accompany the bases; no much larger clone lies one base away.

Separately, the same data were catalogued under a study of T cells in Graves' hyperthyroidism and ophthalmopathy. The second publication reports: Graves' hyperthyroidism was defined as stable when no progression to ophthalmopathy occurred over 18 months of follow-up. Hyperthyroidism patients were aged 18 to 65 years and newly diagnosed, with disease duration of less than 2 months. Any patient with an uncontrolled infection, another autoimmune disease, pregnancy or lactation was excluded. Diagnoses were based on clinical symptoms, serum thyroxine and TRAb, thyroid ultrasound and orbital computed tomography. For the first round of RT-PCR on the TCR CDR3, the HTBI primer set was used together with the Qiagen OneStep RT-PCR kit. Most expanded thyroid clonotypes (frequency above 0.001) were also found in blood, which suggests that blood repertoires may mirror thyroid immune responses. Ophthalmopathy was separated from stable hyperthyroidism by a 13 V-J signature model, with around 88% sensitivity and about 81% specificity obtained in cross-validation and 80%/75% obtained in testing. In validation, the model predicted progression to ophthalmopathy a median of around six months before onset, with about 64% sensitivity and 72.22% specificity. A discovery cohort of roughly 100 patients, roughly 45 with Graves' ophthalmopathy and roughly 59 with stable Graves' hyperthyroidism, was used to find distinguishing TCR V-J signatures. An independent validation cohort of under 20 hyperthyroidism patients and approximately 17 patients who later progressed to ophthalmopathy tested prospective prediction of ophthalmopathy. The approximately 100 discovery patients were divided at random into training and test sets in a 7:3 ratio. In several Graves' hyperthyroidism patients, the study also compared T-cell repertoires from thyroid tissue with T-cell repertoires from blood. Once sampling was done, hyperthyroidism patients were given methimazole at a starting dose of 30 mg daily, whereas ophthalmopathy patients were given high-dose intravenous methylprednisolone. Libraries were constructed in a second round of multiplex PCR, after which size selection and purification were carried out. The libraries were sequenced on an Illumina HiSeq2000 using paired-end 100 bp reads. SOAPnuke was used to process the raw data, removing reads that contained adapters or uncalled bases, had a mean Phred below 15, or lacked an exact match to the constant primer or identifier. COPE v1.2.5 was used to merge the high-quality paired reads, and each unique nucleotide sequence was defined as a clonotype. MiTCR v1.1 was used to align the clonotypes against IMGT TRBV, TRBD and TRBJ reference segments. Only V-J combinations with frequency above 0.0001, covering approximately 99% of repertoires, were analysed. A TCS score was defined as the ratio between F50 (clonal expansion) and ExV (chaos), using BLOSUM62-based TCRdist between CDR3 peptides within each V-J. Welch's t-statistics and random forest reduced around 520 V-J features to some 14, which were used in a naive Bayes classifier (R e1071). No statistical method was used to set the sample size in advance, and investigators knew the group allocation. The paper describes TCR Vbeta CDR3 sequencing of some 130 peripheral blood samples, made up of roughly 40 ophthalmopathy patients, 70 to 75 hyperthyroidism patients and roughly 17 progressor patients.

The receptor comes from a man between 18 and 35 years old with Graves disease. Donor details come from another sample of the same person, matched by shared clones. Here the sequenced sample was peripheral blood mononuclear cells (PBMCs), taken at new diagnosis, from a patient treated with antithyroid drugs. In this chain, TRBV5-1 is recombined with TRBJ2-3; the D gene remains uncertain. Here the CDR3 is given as CASSLGGKETDTQYF. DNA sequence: TGCGCCAGCAGCTTGGGCGGTAAAGAAACAGATACGCAGTATTTT.